The 25 T cell receptor beta chains reported below all come from one sample, sequenced in a study of control samples from healthy donors and cancer patients. Only in-frame clones appear in the TCRdb table, and some are missing; sequencing was by immunoSEQ multiplex PCR. The sample holds 170,000 or so clones, approximately 92% seen once. The sample was blood. Every receptor here comes from a man aged 18-30 years in good health.

The rearrangement uses TRBV29-1 and TRBJ2-5, with 10 bases fitting TRBD2. The CDR3 contains 13 residues. The J segment lost 4 bases and the V segment lost 6 bases, leaving 5 bases of the junction unmatched. The germline V gene has CDR1 SQVTM and CDR2 ANQGSEA. The CDR3 sequence is CSVTSGSLETQYF. The CDR3 DNA is TGCAGCGTGACTAGCGGGTCTTTAGAGACCCAGTACTTC.

The V gene is TRBV2, the J gene TRBJ2-2; 9 positions match TRBD1. J lost 4 bases, V lost 6 bases, and 6 bases had no gene match. CDR1 SNHLY and CDR2 FYNNEI come from the germline V gene. CDR3 size: 15 residues. Here the CDR3 reads CASSLTGGGTGELFF. The CDR3 nucleotides read TGTGCCAGCAGCCTGACAGGGGGAGGCACCGGGGAGCTGTTTTTT.

This clone was counted once. The chain is built from TRBV9 and TRBJ2-2; D is undetermined. CDR1 and CDR2 (germline): SGDLS, YYNGEE. V shed 0 bases and J shed 1 base, with 10 bases lying between them. The CDR3 loop spans 16 amino acids. The CDR3 nucleotides read TGTGCCAGCAGCGTAGATCCCCGTCTGAACACCGGGGAGCTGTTTTTT. It codes for CASSVDPRLNTGELFF.

The chain uses TRBV6-5 and TRBJ1-3, with TRBD1 as a possible D gene (6 bases). The V end was cut by 0 bases, the J end by 0 bases, with 9 bases between. The CDR3 has 16 amino acids. Germline loops: CDR1 MNHEY, CDR2 SVGAGI. CDR3 sequence: CASSYSGGGSGNTIYF. DNA of the CDR3: TGTGCCAGCAGTTACTCGGGAGGGGGCTCTGGAAACACCATATATTTT.

The chain links TRBV10-3 to TRBJ1-2; D may be TRBD1 (6 bases). Per germline, CDR1 ENHRY and CDR2 SYGVKD. V lost 1 base to trimming and J lost 6 bases, with 9 bases between them. This CDR3 has 13 amino acids. The CDR3: CAISELRDNGYTF. CDR3 nucleotide sequence: TGTGCCATCAGTGAGTTGAGGGACAATGGCTACACCTTC.

The chain couples TRBV19 to TRBJ2-2; the D gene is possibly TRBD1 (5 bases). This CDR3 spans 15 amino acids. Trimming cost V 5 bases and J 0 bases, with 10 bases left between them. Per germline, CDR1 LNHDA and CDR2 SQIVND (reference sequence). CDR3 protein: CASSAGHANTGELFF. CDR3 nucleotide sequence: TGTGCCAGTAGTGCTGGACACGCGAACACCGGGGAGCTGTTTTTT.

The chain uses TRBV12-3 or TRBV12-4 and TRBJ1-2; D unclear. This CDR3 is 13 amino acids long. Trimming took 3 bases from V and 8 from J, leaving 13 bases between them. CDR3 nucleotides: TGTGCCAGCAGTTTTCAGGAGTCGTGGGGCTACACCTTC. This translates into CASSFQESWGYTF.

The sample holds one count of this clone. Written as DNA, the CDR3 is TGTGCCAGCTCACCACAGAGTGGCACTGAAGCTTTCTTT. It is translated as CASSPQSGTEAFF. The chain recombines TRBV18 with TRBJ1-1, with D unclear. V lost 1 base and J 4 bases, leaving 7 bases between the germline ends. CDR3 length equals 13 residues. Germline CDR1 reads KGHSH; CDR2 reads LQKENI.

The CDR3 DNA sequence: TGTGCCAGCAGCCGTCAATTGACGGCTAGCGGGGGAGCAGGCACCGGGGAGCTGTTTTTT. This translates into CASSRQLTASGGAGTGELFF. The V gene is TRBV6-6, the J gene TRBJ2-2; 10 bases are a match to TRBD2. CDR3 length: 20 amino acids. Germline-derived CDR1 and CDR2 are MNHNY and SVGAGI (reference sequence). Trimming at V came to 6 bases and at J to 4 bases, leaving 20 bases not matched to a gene.

This chain uses TRBV5-1 with TRBJ2-1; 7 bases are a match to TRBD1. V lost 0 bases and J lost 4; bases outside the gene matches: 7. Germline CDR1 is SGHRS and CDR2 is YFSETQ. The CDR3 consists of 16 residues. The DNA for the CDR3 is TGCGCCAGCAGCTTGGCCGAATGGACAGGTTACAATGAGCAGTTCTTC. Encoded protein: CASSLAEWTGYNEQFF. Full variable domain (rest looked up from reference TRBV5-1 and TRBJ2-1): KAGVTQTPRYLIKTRGQQVTLSCSPISGHRSVSWYQQTPGQGLQFLFEYFSETQRNKGNFPGRFSGRQFSNSRSEMNVSTLELGDSALYLCASSLAEWTGYNEQFFGPGTRLTVL.

The chain employs TRBV5-1 and TRBJ1-4; D gene unclear. The V end lost 4 bases, the J end lost 11 bases, and 21 bases lay between the germline ends. This CDR3 has 15 residues. Germline-derived CDR1 and CDR2 are SGHRS and YFSETQ. The CDR3 here is CASSLTSPDISKLFF. The CDR3 bases are TGCGCCAGCAGCCTCACCTCACCCGACATATCCAAACTGTTTTTT.

The rearrangement links TRBV28 to TRBJ2-7; 7 nucleotides agree with TRBD2. Unmatched junction bases numbered 6, after V lost 10 bases and J lost 0 bases. CDR3 size: 13 residues. Per germline, CDR1 MDHEN and CDR2 SYDVKM. The CDR3 loop reads CATGEGSSYEQYF. In nucleotides, the CDR3 is TGTGCCACCGGGGAGGGAAGCTCCTACGAGCAGTACTTC. Drawing the rest from reference TRBV28 and TRBJ2-7, the complete variable domain is DVKVTQSSRYLVKRTGEKVFLECVQDMDHENMFWYRQDPGLGLRLIYFSYDVKMKEKGDIPEGYSVSREKKERFSLILESASTNQTSMYLCATGEGSSYEQYFGPGTRLTVT.

V is TRBV6-5 and J is TRBJ2-7; TRBD1 is a possible D gene (5 bases). The CDR3 sequence is 15 residues long. Germline V CDR1 and CDR2: MNHEY, SVGAGI. Trimming took 6 bases from V and 4 from J, leaving 19 bases between them. CDR3 in amino acids: CASRPESSYRYEQYF. The DNA for the CDR3 is TGTGCCAGCAGACCCGAGAGTAGCTACAGGTACGAGCAGTACTTC.

On this clone: Germline and junction disagree at one end, which may indicate a read error. This chain uses TRBV24-1 with TRBJ2-2; D is perhaps TRBD1 (6 bases). The CDR3 is 15 amino acids. Germline V gene lookup returns CDR1 KGHDR and CDR2 SFDVKD. The CDR3 DNA reads as TGTGCCACCCAGGCGACAGGTGGGAACGCCGGGGAGCTGTTTTTT. This encodes CATQATGGNAGELFF.

The genes are TRBV6-5 and TRBJ1-1; 7 bases are a match to TRBD1. CDR3 size: 13 residues. Germline CDR1 reads MNHEY; CDR2 reads SVGAGI. The V segment lost 2 bases and the J segment 6 bases; nucleotides outside the gene matches: 3. CDR3 protein: CASSYGQGAEAFF. In nucleotides, the CDR3 is TGTGCCAGCAGTTACGGGCAGGGGGCTGAAGCTTTCTTT.

The V and J genes are TRBV24-1 and TRBJ1-2; D might be TRBD1 (6 bases). With 9 bases removed from V and 2 bases from J, the gap between germline ends came to 9 bases. CDR3 length: 12 residues. Germline V lookup: CDR1 KGHDR, CDR2 SFDVKD. The CDR3 nucleotides are TGTGCCACCTCAGGGGACAACTATGGCTACACCTTC. As protein: CATSGDNYGYTF.

The V and J genes are TRBV30 and TRBJ2-1, with TRBD1 identical over 10 bases. Germline CDR1 reads GTSNPN; CDR2 reads SVGIG (reference sequence). Trimming removed 1 base from V and 7 bases from J; junction bases left unmatched: 10. This CDR3 region has 16 residues. The CDR3 nucleotides read TGTGCCTGGAGTGCAACCGGGACAGGGGTATTAAATGAGCAGTTCTTC. Translated: CAWSATGTGVLNEQFF.

This chain links TRBV7-3 with TRBJ2-1; D perhaps matches TRBD2 (5 bases). Germline assignment: CDR1 SGHTA and CDR2 FQGTGA. Between the trimmed V and J ends, which lost 5 bases and 6 bases, there was a span of 17 bases. This CDR3 has 15 residues. CDR3 loop: CASSPGRGRRNEQFF. The CDR3 bases are TGTGCCAGCAGCCCCGGACGGGGAAGGCGCAATGAGCAGTTCTTC.

V gene TRBV5-6 combines with J gene TRBJ1-2, with 8 bases fitting TRBD1. This CDR3 spans 15 amino acids. Germline lookup yields CDR1 SGHDT and CDR2 YYEEEE. Trimming at V came to 0 bases and at J to 4 bases, leaving 5 bases not matched to a gene. As DNA, the CDR3 is TGTGCCAGCAGCTTGGCCTCAGGGGGCAGCTATGGCTACACCTTC. This codes for CASSLASGGSYGYTF.

In this sample, this clone turned up once. V gene TRBV2 combines with J gene TRBJ2-3; perhaps TRBD2 as D (6 bases). The CDR3 extends over 14 amino acids. Per the germline V gene, CDR1 is SNHLY and CDR2 is FYNNEI. V lost 7 bases and J 2 bases, leaving 13 bases between the germline ends. The CDR3 loop reads CASNLAVYTDTQYF. DNA of the CDR3: TGTGCCAGCAATTTAGCGGTGTACACAGATACGCAGTATTTT. Based on the CDR3 plus reference TRBV2 and TRBJ2-3, the full variable domain is EPEVTQTPSHQVTQMGQEVILRCVPISNHLYFYWYRQILGQKVEFLVSFYNNEISEKSEIFDDQFSVERPDGSNFTLKIRSTKLEDSAMYFCASNLAVYTDTQYFGPGTRLTVL.

This rearrangement joins TRBV18 to TRBJ2-7; the match to TRBD1 covers 9 bases. Germline CDR1 KGHSH, CDR2 LQKENI. Trimming removed 3 bases from V and 3 bases from J; junction bases left unmatched: 18. The CDR3 loop spans 19 amino acids. The CDR3 nucleotides read TGTGCCAGCTCACCCACCGCCCTTAGGACAGGGGCCAGGTACTACGAGCAGTACTTC. It codes for CASSPTALRTGARYYEQYF.

The rearrangement uses TRBV9 and TRBJ2-6; D is ambiguous. The V and J ends lost 0 bases and 0 bases respectively, with 4 bases between them. There are 15 residues in the CDR3. Germline assignment: CDR1 SGDLS and CDR2 YYNGEE. This CDR3 is CASSVVSSGANVLTF. The DNA for the CDR3 is TGTGCCAGCAGCGTAGTCAGCTCTGGGGCCAACGTCCTGACTTTC. Full variable domain (rest looked up from reference TRBV9 and TRBJ2-6): DSGVTQTPKHLITATGQRVTLRCSPRSGDLSVYWYQQSLDQGLQFLIQYYNGEERAKGNILERFSAQQFPDLHSELNLSSLELGDSALYFCASSVVSSGANVLTFGAGSRLTVL.

The chain has TRBV27 and TRBJ2-2, with 8 bases fitting TRBD1. The length of the CDR3 is 17 residues. From germline, CDR1 is MNHEY and CDR2 SMNVEV (reference sequence). Trimming cost V 5 bases and J 1 base; bases outside gene matches: 9. CDR3 region: CASSTLRTGLNTGELFF. DNA of the CDR3: TGTGCCAGCAGTACTCTCCGGACAGGGTTGAACACCGGGGAGCTGTTTTTT.

This chain uses TRBV2 with TRBJ2-2; TRBD1 agrees at 7 bases. Germline CDR1 reads SNHLY; CDR2 reads FYNNEI. The length of the CDR3 is 16 residues. With 4 bases clipped from V and 2 bases from J, the junction kept 7 bases outside the gene matches. DNA for the CDR3: TGTGCCAGCAGTGCGTTTGGGACAGCAAACACCGGGGAGCTGTTTTTT. It is translated as CASSAFGTANTGELFF.

This clone appeared a single time. The gene calls are TRBV30 and TRBJ1-6; D is uncertain. V was shortened by 3 bases and J by 0 bases, with 15 bases between the two germline ends. This CDR3 is 17 amino acids long. Germline values: CDR1 GTSNPN, CDR2 SVGIG (reference sequence). Here the CDR3 DNA reads TGTGCCTGGAGCGCCCAAGGGTCGAGCTCCTATAATTCACCCCTCCACTTT. It specifies CAWSAQGSSSYNSPLHF.